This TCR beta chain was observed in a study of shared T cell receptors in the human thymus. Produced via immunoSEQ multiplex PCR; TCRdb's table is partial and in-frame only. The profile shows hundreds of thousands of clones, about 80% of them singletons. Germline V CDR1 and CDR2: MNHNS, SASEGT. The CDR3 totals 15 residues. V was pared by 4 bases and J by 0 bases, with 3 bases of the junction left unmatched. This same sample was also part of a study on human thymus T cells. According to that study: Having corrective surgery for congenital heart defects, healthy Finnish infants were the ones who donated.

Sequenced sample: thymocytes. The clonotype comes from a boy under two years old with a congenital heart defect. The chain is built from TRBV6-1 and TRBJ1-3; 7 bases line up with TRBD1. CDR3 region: CASSVRDSSGNTIYF. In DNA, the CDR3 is TGTGCCAGCAGTGTCCGGGACAGCTCTGGAAACACCATATATTTT.